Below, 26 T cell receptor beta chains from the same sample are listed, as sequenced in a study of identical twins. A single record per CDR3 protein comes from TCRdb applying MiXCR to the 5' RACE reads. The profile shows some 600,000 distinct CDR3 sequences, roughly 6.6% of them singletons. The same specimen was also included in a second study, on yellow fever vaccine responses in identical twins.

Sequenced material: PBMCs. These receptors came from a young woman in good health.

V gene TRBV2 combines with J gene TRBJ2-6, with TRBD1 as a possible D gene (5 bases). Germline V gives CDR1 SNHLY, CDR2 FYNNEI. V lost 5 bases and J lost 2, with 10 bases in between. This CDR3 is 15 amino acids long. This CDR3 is CASSLQVPGANVLTF. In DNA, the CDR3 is TGTGCCAGCAGTCTACAGGTGCCTGGGGCCAACGTCCTGACTTTC.

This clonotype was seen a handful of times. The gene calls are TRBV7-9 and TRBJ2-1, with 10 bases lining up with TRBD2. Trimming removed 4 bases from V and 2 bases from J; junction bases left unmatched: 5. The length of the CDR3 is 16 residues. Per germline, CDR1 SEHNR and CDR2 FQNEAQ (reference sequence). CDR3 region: CASSSTSGKTYNEQFF. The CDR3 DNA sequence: TGTGCCAGCAGCTCAACTAGCGGGAAGACCTACAATGAGCAGTTCTTC.

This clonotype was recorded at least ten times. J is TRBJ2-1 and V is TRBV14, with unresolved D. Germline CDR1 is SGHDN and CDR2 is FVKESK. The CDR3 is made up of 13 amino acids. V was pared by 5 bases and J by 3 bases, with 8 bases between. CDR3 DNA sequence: TGTGCCAGCAGCACCAGGAGCTACAATGAGCAGTTCTTC. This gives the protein CASSTRSYNEQFF.

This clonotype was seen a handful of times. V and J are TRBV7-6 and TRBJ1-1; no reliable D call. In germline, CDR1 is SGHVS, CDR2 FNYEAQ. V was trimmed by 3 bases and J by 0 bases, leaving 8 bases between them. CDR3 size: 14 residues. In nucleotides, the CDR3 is TGTGCCAGCAGCTTCTCGCCCATGAACACTGAAGCTTTCTTT. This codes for CASSFSPMNTEAFF.

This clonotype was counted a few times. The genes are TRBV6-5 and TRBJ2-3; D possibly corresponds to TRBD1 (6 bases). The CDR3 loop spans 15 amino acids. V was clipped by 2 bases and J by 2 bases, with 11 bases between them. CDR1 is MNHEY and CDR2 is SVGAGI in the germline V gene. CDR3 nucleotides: TGTGCCAGCAGTTACCAGGGGTGGGACACAGATACGCAGTATTTT. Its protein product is CASSYQGWDTDTQYF.

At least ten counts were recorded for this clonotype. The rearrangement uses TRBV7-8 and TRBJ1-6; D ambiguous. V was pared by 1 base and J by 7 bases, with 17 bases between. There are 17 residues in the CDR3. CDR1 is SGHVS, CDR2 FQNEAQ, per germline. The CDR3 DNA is TGTGCCAGCAGCTTAGGTGGGCTAGGAGTCAAGAATTCACCCCTCCACTTT. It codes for CASSLGGLGVKNSPLHF.

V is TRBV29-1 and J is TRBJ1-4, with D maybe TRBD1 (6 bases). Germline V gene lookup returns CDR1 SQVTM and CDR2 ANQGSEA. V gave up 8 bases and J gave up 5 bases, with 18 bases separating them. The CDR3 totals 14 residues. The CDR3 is CSIGRGATNEKLFF. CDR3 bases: TGCAGCATTGGACGGGGGGCGACCAATGAAAAACTGTTTTTT.

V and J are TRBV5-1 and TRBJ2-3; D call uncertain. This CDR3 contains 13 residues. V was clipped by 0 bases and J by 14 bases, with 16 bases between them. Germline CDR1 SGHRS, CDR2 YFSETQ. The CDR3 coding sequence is TGCGCCAGCAGCTTGGGGCTACCACAGATTAGGTATTTT. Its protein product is CASSLGLPQIRYF.

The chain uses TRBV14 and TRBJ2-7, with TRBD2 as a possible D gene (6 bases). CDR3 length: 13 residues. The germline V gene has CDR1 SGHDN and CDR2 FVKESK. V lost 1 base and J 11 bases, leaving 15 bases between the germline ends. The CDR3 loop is CASSQGQTTREYF. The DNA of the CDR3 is TGTGCCAGCAGCCAAGGCCAAACGACTAGGGAGTACTTC. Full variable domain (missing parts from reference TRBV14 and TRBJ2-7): EAGVTQFPSHSVIEKGQTVTLRCDPISGHDNLYWYRRVMGKEIKFLLHFVKESKQDESGMPNNRFLAERTGGTYSTLKVQPAELEDSGVYFCASSQGQTTREYFGPGTRLTVT.

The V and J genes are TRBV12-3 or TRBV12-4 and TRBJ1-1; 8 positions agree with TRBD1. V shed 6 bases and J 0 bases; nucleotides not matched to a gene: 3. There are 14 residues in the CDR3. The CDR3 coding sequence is TGTGCCAGCAGACAGGGACAGGTGAACACTGAAGCTTTCTTT. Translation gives CASRQGQVNTEAFF.

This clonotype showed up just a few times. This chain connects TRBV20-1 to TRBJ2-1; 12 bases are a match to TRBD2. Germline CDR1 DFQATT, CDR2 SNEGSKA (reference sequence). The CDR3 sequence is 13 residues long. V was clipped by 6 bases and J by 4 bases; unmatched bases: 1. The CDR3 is CSATSGGYNEQFF. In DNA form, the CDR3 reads TGCAGTGCCACTAGCGGGGGGTACAATGAGCAGTTCTTC.

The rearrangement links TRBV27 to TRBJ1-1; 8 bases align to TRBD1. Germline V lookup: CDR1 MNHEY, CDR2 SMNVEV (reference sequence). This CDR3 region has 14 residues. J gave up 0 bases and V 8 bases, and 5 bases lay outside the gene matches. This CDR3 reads CASQAGGLNTEAFF. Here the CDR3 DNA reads TGTGCCAGCCAAGCAGGGGGCTTGAACACTGAAGCTTTCTTT.

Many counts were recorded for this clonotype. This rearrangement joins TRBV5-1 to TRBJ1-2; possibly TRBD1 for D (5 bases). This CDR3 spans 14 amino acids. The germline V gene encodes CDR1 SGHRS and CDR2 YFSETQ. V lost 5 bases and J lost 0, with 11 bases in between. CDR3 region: CASRVGGPNYGYTF. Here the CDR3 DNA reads TGCGCCAGCAGAGTGGGGGGACCTAACTATGGCTACACCTTC.

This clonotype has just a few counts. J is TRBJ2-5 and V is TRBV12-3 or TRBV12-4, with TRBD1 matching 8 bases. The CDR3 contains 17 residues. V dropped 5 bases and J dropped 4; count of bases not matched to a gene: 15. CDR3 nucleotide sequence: TGTGCCAGCAGTACCAGCCCCTGGACAGGGAGAAGAGAGACCCAGTACTTC. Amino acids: CASSTSPWTGRRETQYF.

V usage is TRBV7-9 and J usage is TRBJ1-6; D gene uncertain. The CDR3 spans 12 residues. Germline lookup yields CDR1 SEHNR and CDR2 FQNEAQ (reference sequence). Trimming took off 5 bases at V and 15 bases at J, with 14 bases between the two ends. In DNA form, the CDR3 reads TGTGCCAGCAGCCTTGACACCCTAAGCCTCCACTTT. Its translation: CASSLDTLSLHF. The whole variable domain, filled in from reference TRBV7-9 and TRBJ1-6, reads DTGVSQNPRHKITKRGQNVTFRCDPISEHNRLYWYRQTLGQGPEFLTYFQNEAQLEKSRLLSDRFSAERPKGSFSTLEIQRTEQGDSAMYLCASSLDTLSLHFGNGTRLTVT.

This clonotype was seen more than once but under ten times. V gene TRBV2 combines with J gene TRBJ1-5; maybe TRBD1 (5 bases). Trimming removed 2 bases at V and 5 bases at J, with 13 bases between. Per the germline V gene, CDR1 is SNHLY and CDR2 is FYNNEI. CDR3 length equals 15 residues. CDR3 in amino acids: CASSEWPGPDQPQHF. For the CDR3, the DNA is TGTGCCAGCAGTGAATGGCCAGGGCCGGATCAGCCCCAGCATTTT.

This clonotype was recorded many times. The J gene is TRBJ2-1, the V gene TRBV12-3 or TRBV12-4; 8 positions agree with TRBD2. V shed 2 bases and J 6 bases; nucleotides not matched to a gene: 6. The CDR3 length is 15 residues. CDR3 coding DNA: TGTGCCAGCAGTTTAATTGCGGGAGGTGGCAATGAGCAGTTCTTC. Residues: CASSLIAGGGNEQFF.

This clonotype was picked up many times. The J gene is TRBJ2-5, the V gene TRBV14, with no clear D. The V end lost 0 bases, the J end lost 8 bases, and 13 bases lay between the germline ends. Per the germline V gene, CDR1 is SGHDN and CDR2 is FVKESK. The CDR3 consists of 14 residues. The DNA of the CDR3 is TGTGCCAGCAGCCAAGAGGGCGTCCCAGTAACCCAGTACTTC. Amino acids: CASSQEGVPVTQYF.

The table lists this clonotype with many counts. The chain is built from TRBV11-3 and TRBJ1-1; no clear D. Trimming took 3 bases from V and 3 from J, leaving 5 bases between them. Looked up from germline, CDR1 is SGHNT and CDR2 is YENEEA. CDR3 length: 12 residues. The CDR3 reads CASSFGDTEAFF. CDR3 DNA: TGTGCCAGCAGCTTTGGAGACACTGAAGCTTTCTTT.

For the CDR3, the DNA is TGTGCCAGCAGTCCACTAACGGGTTACAATGAGCAGTTCTTC. Encoded protein: CASSPLTGYNEQFF. The V call is TRBV6-1, the J call TRBJ2-1, with D uncertain. The CDR3 runs 14 residues. Germline V gene lookup returns CDR1 MNHNS and CDR2 SASEGT. The V and J ends lost 5 bases and 4 bases respectively, with 12 bases between them.

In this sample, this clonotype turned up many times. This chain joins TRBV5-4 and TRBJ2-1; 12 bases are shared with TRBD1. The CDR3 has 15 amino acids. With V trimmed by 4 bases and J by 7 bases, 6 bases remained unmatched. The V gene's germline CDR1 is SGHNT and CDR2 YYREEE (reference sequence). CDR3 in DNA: TGTGCCAGCAGCCCGGGACAGGGGGCTTGGAATGAGCAGTTCTTC. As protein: CASSPGQGAWNEQFF.

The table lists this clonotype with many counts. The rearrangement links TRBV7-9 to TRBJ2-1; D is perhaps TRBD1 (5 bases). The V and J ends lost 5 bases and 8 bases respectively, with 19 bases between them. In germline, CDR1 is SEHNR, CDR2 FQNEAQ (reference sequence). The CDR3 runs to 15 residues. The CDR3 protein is CASSLRRDFTDEQFF. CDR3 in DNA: TGTGCCAGCAGCCTCCGCAGGGATTTCACTGATGAGCAGTTCTTC.

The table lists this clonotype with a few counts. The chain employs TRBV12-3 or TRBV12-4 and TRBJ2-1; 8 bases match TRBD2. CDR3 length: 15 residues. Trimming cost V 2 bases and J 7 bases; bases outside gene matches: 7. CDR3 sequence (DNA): TGTGCCAGCAGTTTAAACCTAGCGGGTGGGAATGAGCAGTTCTTC. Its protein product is CASSLNLAGGNEQFF.

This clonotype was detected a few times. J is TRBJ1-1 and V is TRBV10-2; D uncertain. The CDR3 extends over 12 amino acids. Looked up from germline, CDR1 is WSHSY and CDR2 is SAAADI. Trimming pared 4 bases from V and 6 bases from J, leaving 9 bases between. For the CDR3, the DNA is TGCGCCAGCAGTGCGGGTGGGGCTGAAGCTTTCTTT. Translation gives CASSAGGAEAFF.

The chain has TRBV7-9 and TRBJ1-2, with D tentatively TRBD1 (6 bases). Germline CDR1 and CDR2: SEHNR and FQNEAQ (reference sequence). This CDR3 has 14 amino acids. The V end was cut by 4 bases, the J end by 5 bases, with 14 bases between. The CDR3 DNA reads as TGTGCCAGCAGCTCCAACAGGGAAAGATATGGCTACACCTTC. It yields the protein CASSSNRERYGYTF.

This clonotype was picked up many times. Here the CDR3 reads CASSSAGMNTEAFF. CDR3 sequence (DNA): TGTGCCAGCAGTTCGGCGGGAATGAACACTGAAGCTTTCTTT. The V call is TRBV12-3 or TRBV12-4, the J call TRBJ1-1; D remains ambiguous. The V end lost 4 bases, the J end lost 0 bases, and 9 bases lay between the germline ends. This CDR3 contains 14 residues.